A single sample is the source of the 25 T cell receptor beta chains below, sequenced in a study of blood T cell repertoires in COVID-19. Clones were sequenced by immunoSEQ multiplex PCR, and TCRdb holds only the in-frame ones, with some missing. The profile covers about 80,000 clones, with 90% appearing a single time and roughly 4% taken by the ten largest. Sequencing was carried out using peripheral blood. All receptors derive from a woman aged 80 or older with active or convalescent COVID-19.

The chain employs TRBV11-2 and TRBJ2-1; TRBD2 aligns across 13 bases. The CDR3 length is 15 residues. From germline, CDR1 is SGHAT and CDR2 FQNNGV. Trimming at V came to 6 bases and at J to 7 bases, leaving 6 bases not matched to a gene. The CDR3 spells CASRLLAGGPNEQFF. CDR3 bases: TGTGCCAGCAGATTACTAGCGGGAGGGCCTAATGAGCAGTTCTTC.

The rearrangement joins TRBV28 to TRBJ2-3; D gene unclear. Trimming cost V 6 bases and J 0 bases, with 13 bases left between them. Germline loops: CDR1 MDHEN, CDR2 SYDVKM. This CDR3 has 15 amino acids. Here the CDR3 reads CASSPPYSSTDTQYF. CDR3 in DNA: TGTGCCAGCAGCCCACCCTATTCTAGCACAGATACGCAGTATTTT.

This chain connects TRBV18 to TRBJ2-1; 15 bases fit TRBD2. The CDR3 consists of 19 residues. V lost 0 bases, J lost 5 bases, and 8 bases stayed unmatched. The V gene's germline CDR1 is KGHSH and CDR2 LQKENI. The DNA of the CDR3 is TGTGCCAGCTCACCACCTCGGACTAGCGGGAGGGTTGACGACAATGAGCAGTTCTTC. It encodes CASSPPRTSGRVDDNEQFF. Using reference TRBV18 and TRBJ2-1 for the parts outside the CDR3, the full variable domain is NAGVMQNPRHLVRRRGQEARLRCSPMKGHSHVYWYRQLPEEGLKFMVYLQKENIIDESGMPKERFSAEFPKEGPSILRIQQVVRGDSAAYFCASSPPRTSGRVDDNEQFFGPGTRLTVL.

This chain joins TRBV7-2 and TRBJ1-4, with D perhaps TRBD1 (5 bases). Germline V gene sequence: CDR1 SGHTA, CDR2 FQGNSA. Trimming took 1 base from V and 7 from J, leaving 13 bases between them. This CDR3 is built from 15 residues. CDR3 amino acids: CASSLETASPEKLFF. CDR3 DNA: TGTGCCAGCAGCTTAGAGACAGCATCACCTGAAAAACTGTTTTTT.

The rearrangement joins TRBV7-2 to TRBJ2-1; the match to TRBD1 covers 8 bases. Per germline, CDR1 SGHTA and CDR2 FQGNSA. The ends lost 6 bases at V and 0 bases at J; junction bases unmatched: 4. The CDR3 runs 15 residues. CDR3 protein: CASSSGTGSYNEQFF. The DNA for the CDR3 is TGTGCCAGCAGTTCCGGGACAGGCTCCTACAATGAGCAGTTCTTC.

This chain links TRBV6-2 or TRBV6-3 with TRBJ1-2; D is perhaps TRBD1 (5 bases). Trimming left V 5 bases short and J 2 bases short, with 9 bases between. Germline assignment: CDR1 MNHEY and CDR2 SVGEGT. The CDR3 length is 13 residues. The CDR3 loop reads CASSDDRNYGYTF. Written as DNA, the CDR3 is TGTGCCAGCAGTGACGACAGAAACTATGGCTACACCTTC.

The chain links TRBV3-1 (or the pseudogene TRBV3-2) to TRBJ1-2, with D perhaps TRBD1 (5 bases). Germline lookup yields CDR1 LGHDT and CDR2 YNNKEL (reference sequence). Trimming took 0 bases from V and 3 from J, leaving 8 bases between them. The CDR3 loop spans 14 amino acids. In DNA form, the CDR3 reads TGTGCCAGCAGCCAAGATGGAGGGGACTATGGCTACACCTTC. Translated: CASSQDGGDYGYTF.

This chain uses TRBV13 with TRBJ2-5; 8 positions match TRBD2. CDR3 length equals 13 residues. CDR1 and CDR2 (germline): PRHDT, FYEKMQ (reference sequence). V shed 5 bases, J shed 5 bases, and the junction held 4 bases outside the gene matches. DNA of the CDR3: TGTGCCAGCAGCCCCCGGGGGGGTGAGACCCAGTACTTC. Encoded protein: CASSPRGGETQYF. Together with reference TRBV13 and TRBJ2-5, the CDR3 gives the full variable domain: AAGVIQSPRHLIKEKRETATLKCYPIPRHDTVYWYQQGPGQDPQFLISFYEKMQSDKGSIPDRFSAQQFSDYHSELNMSSLELGDSALYFCASSPRGGETQYFGPGTRLLVL.

The chain is built from TRBV19 and TRBJ2-7; 8 bases line up with TRBD1. The CDR3 sequence is 13 residues long. Unmatched junction bases numbered 9, after V lost 9 bases and J lost 5 bases. Germline V gene data show CDR1 as LNHDA and CDR2 as SQIVND (reference sequence). CDR3 nucleotide sequence: TGTGCCAGCCGACAGGGGCTGTTGAACGAGCAGTACTTC. It translates to CASRQGLLNEQYF.

The chain carries TRBV5-1 and TRBJ2-7; D is possibly TRBD2 (6 bases). The CDR3 totals 15 residues. V shed 4 bases and J shed 4 bases, with 18 bases lying between them. Germline CDR1 is SGHRS and CDR2 is YFSETQ. The CDR3 nucleotides are TGCGCCAGCAGCCTAGTACCCGGGACTTCTTACGAGCAGTACTTC. Protein product: CASSLVPGTSYEQYF.

This chain uses TRBV7-8 with TRBJ2-7; possibly TRBD1 for D (5 bases). CDR3 length: 15 residues. Between the trimmed V and J ends, which lost 1 base and 0 bases, there was a span of 10 bases. Per the germline V gene, CDR1 is SGHVS and CDR2 is FQNEAQ. Here the CDR3 DNA reads TGTGCCAGCAGCTTAGGGACACATGTCTCCTACGAGCAGTACTTC. This sequence encodes CASSLGTHVSYEQYF.

The chain uses TRBV7-9 and TRBJ1-2; TRBD1 agrees at 7 bases. The CDR3 runs to 15 residues. CDR1 SEHNR and CDR2 FQNEAQ come from the germline V gene (reference sequence). V was clipped by 1 base and J by 2 bases; unmatched bases: 4. CDR3 in amino acids: CASSLVGTANYGYTF. CDR3 DNA: TGTGCCAGCAGCTTAGTTGGGACAGCGAACTATGGCTACACCTTC.

V is TRBV11-2 and J is TRBJ2-3; TRBD1 aligns across 9 bases. With 0 bases clipped from V and 1 base from J, the junction kept 11 bases outside the gene matches. The CDR3 has 19 amino acids. The germline CDR1 and CDR2 sequences are SGHAT and FQNNGV. The CDR3 nucleotides are TGTGCCAGCAGCTTAGATCAGAGACAGGGGGTCTCGGGCACAGATACGCAGTATTTT. Encoded protein: CASSLDQRQGVSGTDTQYF. Full variable domain (rest looked up from reference TRBV11-2 and TRBJ2-3): EAGVAQSPRYKIIEKRQSVAFWCNPISGHATLYWYQQILGQGPKLLIQFQNNGVVDDSQLPKDRFSAERLKGVDSTLKIQPAKLEDSAVYLCASSLDQRQGVSGTDTQYFGPGTRLTVL.

The genes are TRBV9 and TRBJ2-3, with TRBD2 as a possible D gene (5 bases). CDR1 and CDR2 from the germline V gene are SGDLS and YYNGEE. This CDR3 comprises 13 residues. The V and J ends lost 0 bases and 9 bases respectively, with 11 bases between them. The CDR3 bases are TGTGCCAGCAGCGTAGACAATGGCGGGACGCAGTATTTT. Protein: CASSVDNGGTQYF.

The chain combines TRBV28 with TRBJ2-7; 9 positions agree with TRBD1. Germline loops: CDR1 MDHEN, CDR2 SYDVKM. The ends lost 2 bases at V and 6 bases at J; junction bases unmatched: 11. The CDR3 covers 16 residues. DNA of the CDR3: TGTGCCAGCAGTTTAAGTGGGACAGGGTTTTCGAGCGAGCAGTACTTC. It encodes CASSLSGTGFSSEQYF.

The chain recombines TRBV10-3 with TRBJ2-1; TRBD1 matches at 7 bases. The CDR3 covers 14 residues. V dropped 3 bases and J dropped 7; count of bases not matched to a gene: 6. Germline CDR1 reads ENHRY; CDR2 reads SYGVKD. The CDR3 nucleotides are TGTGCCATCAGTGAAGGGGGCGCATTTAATGAGCAGTTCTTC. It encodes CAISEGGAFNEQFF.

The rearrangement joins TRBV5-1 to TRBJ2-1, with TRBD2 matching over 8 bases. The ends lost 4 bases at V and 3 bases at J; junction bases unmatched: 12. The CDR3 covers 17 residues. From germline, CDR1 is SGHRS and CDR2 YFSETQ. CDR3 residues: CASSPGGLSASYNEQFF. The DNA for the CDR3 is TGCGCCAGCAGCCCGGGAGGGCTTAGCGCAAGCTACAATGAGCAGTTCTTC.

The chain carries TRBV18 and TRBJ2-1; 7 positions match TRBD2. Germline CDR1 is KGHSH and CDR2 is LQKENI. CDR3 size: 16 residues. V was pared by 2 bases and J by 9 bases, with 13 bases of the junction left unmatched. Written as DNA, the CDR3 is TGTGCCAGCTCACCAAGACTAGTACGGGAGCGGGGTGAGCAGTTCTTC. Protein product: CASSPRLVRERGEQFF.

This rearrangement joins TRBV28 to TRBJ2-1; 7 bases are shared with TRBD1. The CDR3 has 13 residues. Germline trimming cut 6 bases from V and 11 bases from J; bases unmatched to any gene: 10. Looked up from germline, CDR1 is MDHEN and CDR2 is SYDVKM. In DNA form, the CDR3 reads TGTGCCAGCAGCCGACAGGGAAAACACCAGCAGTTCTTC. This translates into CASSRQGKHQQFF.

Written as DNA, the CDR3 is TGTGCCAGCAGCTTAACACAGTGGAATACCTACACCTTC. Translating it yields CASSLTQWNTYTF. This chain connects TRBV7-2 to TRBJ1-2; D gene unclear. With 2 bases removed from V and 10 bases from J, the gap between germline ends came to 14 bases. The CDR3 totals 13 residues. Germline V gene sequence: CDR1 SGHTA, CDR2 FQGNSA.

This sequence joins TRBV27 and TRBJ2-2, with TRBD1 matching over 12 bases. V dropped 6 bases and J dropped 2; count of bases not matched to a gene: 4. The CDR3 runs to 16 residues. The germline V gene has CDR1 MNHEY and CDR2 SMNVEV (reference sequence). CDR3 protein: CASRGQGALNTGELFF. The CDR3 nucleotides are TGTGCCAGCAGGGGACAGGGGGCTCTAAACACCGGGGAGCTGTTTTTT.

This chain connects TRBV24-1 to TRBJ2-2; no reliable D call. The V and J ends lost 4 bases and 3 bases respectively, with 14 bases between them. The germline V gene encodes CDR1 KGHDR and CDR2 SFDVKD. The CDR3 covers 16 residues. The CDR3 here is CATSDGRSLHTGELFF. The CDR3 DNA reads as TGTGCCACCAGTGACGGTAGAAGCCTACACACCGGGGAGCTGTTTTTT.

This chain joins TRBV10-3 and TRBJ1-2, with TRBD1 matching over 7 bases. The CDR3 sequence is 15 residues long. CDR1 is ENHRY and CDR2 is SYGVKD in the germline V gene. Trimming at V came to 2 bases and at J to 5 bases, leaving 8 bases not matched to a gene. The CDR3 reads CAISERTGSMYGYTF. CDR3 DNA sequence: TGTGCCATCAGTGAGAGGACAGGCTCTATGTATGGCTACACCTTC.

The rearrangement uses TRBV5-1 and TRBJ1-4, with D uncertain. V lost 0 bases and J lost 3, with 6 bases in between. CDR1 is SGHRS, CDR2 YFSETQ, per germline. This CDR3 is built from 14 residues. The CDR3 sequence: CASSLGGANEKLFF. CDR3 in DNA: TGCGCCAGCAGCTTGGGGGGAGCTAATGAAAAACTGTTTTTT.

The chain joins TRBV19 to TRBJ2-7; TRBD2 aligns across 7 bases. V was pared by 2 bases and J by 4 bases, with 5 bases of the junction left unmatched. This CDR3 has 14 amino acids. Germline V CDR1 and CDR2: LNHDA, SQIVND (reference sequence). CDR3 coding DNA: TGTGCCAGTAGTATACAGCGGGACCAATACGAGCAGTACTTC. Its protein is CASSIQRDQYEQYF.